These T cell receptor beta chains were read from a single sample in a study of T cells in Graves' hyperthyroidism and ophthalmopathy. TCRdb reprocessed the multiplex PCR reads via MiXCR and lists one record per CDR3 protein. Altogether around 580,000 distinct CDR3 sequences are present, approximately 44% being singletons, with the ten largest covering about 7.8%. Sequencing was carried out using peripheral blood or thyroid tissue (not recorded which). These receptors were collected from a woman under 30 with Graves' hyperthyroidism. The CDR3 runs from the conserved cysteine through the conserved F or W. The D gene is left open where the match is weak. Size is omitted from some rows. Given values are once, few, many or a class for expanded clones.

J gene,D gene,V gene,clone size,CDR3 protein,CDR3 DNA
TRBJ2-2,TRBD2,TRBV10-3,many,CAITGLGGRANTGELFF,TGTGCCATCACCGGACTTGGCGGGAGGGCGAACACCGGGGAGCTGTTTTTT
TRBJ2-7,NA,TRBV9,many,CASSVGQATYEQYF,TGTGCCAGCAGCGTAGGGCAGGCGACCTACGAGCAGTACTTC
TRBJ1-1,NA,TRBV9,many,CANSEQGGSTEAFF,TGTGCCAACAGCGAACAGGGAGGGAGCACTGAAGCTTTCTTT
TRBJ2-1,NA,TRBV24-1,NA,CATSEGGYNEQFF,TGTGCCACCAGTGAGGGTGGATACAATGAGCAGTTCTTC
TRBJ1-1,NA,TRBV20-1,many,CSARGPNTEAFF,TGCAGTGCTAGGGGACCCAACACTGAAGCTTTCTTT
TRBJ1-1,NA,TRBV29-1,many,CSVEAGAEAFF,TGCAGCGTTGAAGCGGGGGCTGAAGCTTTCTTT
TRBJ1-2,NA,TRBV2,many,CASTLGYGYTF,TGTGCCAGCACCTTGGGCTATGGCTACACCTTC
TRBJ2-7,TRBD1,TRBV20-1,NA,CSAAQQGTGEQYF,TGCAGTGCCGCCCAACAGGGGACCGGGGAGCAGTACTTC
TRBJ2-1,TRBD2,TRBV2,NA,CASSEAYSGVNNEQFF,TGTGCCAGCAGTGAAGCGTACAGCGGGGTGAACAATGAGCAGTTCTTC
TRBJ2-2,TRBD2,TRBV10-1,few,CASSEAGGNTGELFF,TGCGCCAGCAGTGAAGCGGGAGGGAACACCGGGGAGCTGTTTTTT
TRBJ2-7,TRBD2,TRBV20-1,NA,CSARLAGGPWYEQYF,TGCAGTGCTAGACTAGCGGGAGGGCCTTGGTATGAGCAGTACTTC
TRBJ1-4,NA,TRBV27,NA,CASSPTSPPRLFF,TGTGCCAGCAGTCCGACGTCGCCGCCCAGGCTGTTTTTT
TRBJ1-1,NA,TRBV25-1,many,CASSVLLTDEAFF,TGTGCCAGCAGTGTGTTATTGACAGATGAAGCTTTCTTT
TRBJ2-6,TRBD2,TRBV9,NA,CASSGEGKNTEAF,TGTGCCAGCAGCGGGGAGGGAAAGAACACTGAAGCTTTC
TRBJ1-1,TRBD1,TRBV20-1,NA,CSPGQGGPLGTEAFF,TGCAGTCCTGGACAGGGGGGGCCCTTGGGCACTGAAGCTTTCTTT
TRBJ1-6,NA,TRBV20-1,NA,CSARGQQTTYNSPLHF,TGCAGTGCTAGAGGCCAGCAAACGACTTATAATTCACCCCTCCACTTT
TRBJ2-1,NA,TRBV7-9,NA,CASSLRDKVVEQFF,TGTGCCAGCAGCCTCCGGGACAAGGTCGTTGAGCAGTTCTTC
TRBJ1-2,NA,TRBV6-1,many,CASSEYGGTNYGYTF,TGTGCCAGCAGTGAATATGGGGGGACTAACTATGGCTACACCTTC
TRBJ1-1,TRBD1,TRBV20-1,many,CSARGTGSDTEAFF,TGCAGTGCTAGGGGGACAGGGTCGGACACTGAAGCTTTCTTT
TRBJ2-5,TRBD1,TRBV9,NA,CASSGQDRGRWETRYF,TGTGCCAGCAGCGGCCAGGACAGGGGGCGCTGGGAGACCCGGTACTTC
TRBJ1-5,NA,TRBV12-5,many,CASGFGRGQPQHF,TGTGCTAGTGGTTTCGGCAGGGGCCAGCCCCAGCATTTT
TRBJ1-4,NA,TRBV11-2,many,CASSLGIMDNEKLFF,TGTGCCAGCAGCTTAGGGATTATGGATAATGAAAAACTGTTTTTT
TRBJ2-7,NA,TRBV7-9,few,CASSQLPTYEQYF,TGTGCCAGCAGCCAACTACCTACCTACGAGCAGTACTTC
TRBJ2-5,NA,TRBV10-3,many,CAISESIGGAGETQYF,TGTGCCATCAGTGAGTCGATAGGAGGGGCTGGGGAGACCCAGTACTTC
TRBJ2-7,NA,TRBV20-1,NA,CSASSTTYEQYF,TGCAGTGCCAGCAGTACCACCTACGAGCAGTACTTC
TRBJ2-1,TRBD2,TRBV25-1,NA,CASGGLAGGYNEQFF,TGTGCCAGCGGGGGACTAGCGGGAGGCTACAATGAGCAGTTCTTC
TRBJ2-7,NA,TRBV2,few,CATSVEQYF,TGTGCCACCTCCGTGGAGCAGTACTTC
TRBJ2-2,NA,TRBV6-4,many,CASSTGLEAGELFF,TGTGCCAGCAGTACGGGCCTGGAGGCCGGGGAGCTGTTTTTT
TRBJ2-2,TRBD2,TRBV12-3/TRBV12-4,many,CANSLAGGRTGELFF,TGTGCCAACTCCTTAGCGGGAGGGCGCACCGGGGAGCTGTTTTTT
TRBJ2-7,NA,TRBV13,NA,CASSLLGAKVEQCF,TGTGCCAGCAGCTTACTTGGGGCTAAGGTCGAGCAGTGCTTC
TRBJ1-1,NA,TRBV5-8,many,CASSRAGGNTEAFF,TGTGCCAGCAGTCGTGCGGGAGGGAACACTGAAGCTTTCTTT
TRBJ2-7,NA,TRBV12-3/TRBV12-4,many,CASSLPFGAYEQYF,TGTGCCAGCAGTTTGCCGTTTGGAGCCTACGAGCAGTACTTC